This T cell receptor beta chain was identified during a study of blood T cell repertoires in COVID-19. CDR1 PRHDT and CDR2 FYEKMQ come from the germline V gene (reference sequence). The CDR3 has 16 amino acids. Trimming took off 4 bases at V and 7 bases at J, with 17 bases between the two ends. Only a few counts were recorded for this clone. The assay was immunoSEQ multiplex PCR, and TCRdb's table has in-frame clones only and misses some. The profile shows 150,000 to 200,000 clones, 75% to 85% of them singletons. The clonotype comes from a human donor in a cohort sampled during active COVID-19. This chain joins TRBV13 and TRBJ1-6; D is unclear. Sequenced input: peripheral blood. The CDR3: CASSSTNGRENSPLHF. DNA for the CDR3: TGTGCCAGCAGCTCCACCAATGGACGGGAAAATTCACCCCTCCACTTT.